This T cell receptor beta chain was sequenced in a study of CD8 T cells in Susac syndrome. V lost 1 base and J lost 8, with 9 bases in between. Looked up from germline, CDR1 is LNHNV and CDR2 is YYDKDF (reference sequence). The CDR3 spans 13 residues. Random hexamers primed reverse transcription of about 0.45 to 1 ug RNA. The amplification used immunoSEQ multiplex PCR on TCR beta CDR3; it spanned 54 Vbeta and 13 Jbeta. TCRdb reprocessed the immunoSEQ multiplex PCR reads via MiXCR and lists one record per CDR3 protein. The sample shows 250,000 to 350,000 distinct CDR3 sequences, under 95% of them seen only once. TCR beta sequencing covered blood CD8+ and CD4+ T cells.

The sequencing sample was made of CD4+ T cells from PBMCs. The chain uses TRBV15 and TRBJ2-1; possible D gene TRBD2, 6 bases. This clonotype was sampled from a human donor with multiple sclerosis. The CDR3 sequence: CATSRAGADEQFF. CDR3 coding DNA: TGTGCCACCAGCAGAGCGGGAGCGGATGAGCAGTTCTTC.